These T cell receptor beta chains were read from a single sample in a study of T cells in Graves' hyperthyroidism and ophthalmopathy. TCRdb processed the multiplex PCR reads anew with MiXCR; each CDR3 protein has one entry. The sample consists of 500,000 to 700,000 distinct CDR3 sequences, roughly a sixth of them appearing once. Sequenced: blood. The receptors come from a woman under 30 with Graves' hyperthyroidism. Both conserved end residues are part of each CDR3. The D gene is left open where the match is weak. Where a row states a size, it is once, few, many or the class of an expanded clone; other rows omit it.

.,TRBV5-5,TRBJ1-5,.,TGTGCCAGCAGCCTCCGGGGCCAGCATTTT,CASSLRGQHF
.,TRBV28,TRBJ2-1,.,TGTGCCAGCGGCCGGGGGAACTACAATGAGCAGTTCTTC,CASGRGNYNEQFF
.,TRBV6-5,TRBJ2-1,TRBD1,TGTGCCAGCAGTTCCAGGACAGGGGCCTTCTACAATGAGCAGTTCTTC,CASSSRTGAFYNEQFF
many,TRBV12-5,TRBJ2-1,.,TGTGCTAGTGGTCTCTACCGGACCCGAACCACCGCCGGGGTCTCCTACAATGAGCAGTTCTTC,CASGLYRTRTTAGVSYNEQFF
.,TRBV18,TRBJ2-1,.,TGTGCCAGCTCACGTGAAGTGGCGAATGAGCAGTTCTTC,CASSREVANEQFF
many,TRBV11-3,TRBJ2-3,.,TGTGCCAGCAGCCCCTGGGGGACTAGCACAGATACGCAGTATTTT,CASSPWGTSTDTQYF
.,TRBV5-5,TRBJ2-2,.,TGTGCCAGCAGCTTGCACGGGGTTGTCACCGGGGAGCTGTTTTTT,CASSLHGVVTGELFF
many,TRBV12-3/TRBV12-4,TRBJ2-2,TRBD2,TGTGCCAGCAGTCCCACCGTTGGGACTACCTACGCCGGGGAGCTGTTTTTT,CASSPTVGTTYAGELFF
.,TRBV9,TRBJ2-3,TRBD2,TGTGCCAGCAGCCCCAGCAATAGCGGGAGGGACACGCAGTATTTT,CASSPSNSGRDTQYF
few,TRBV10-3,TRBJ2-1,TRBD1,TGTGCCATCAGTTTGGACAGGGCAGCATACAATGAGCAGTTCTTC,CAISLDRAAYNEQFF
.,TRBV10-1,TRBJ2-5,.,TGCGCCAGCCCCCGGCAGAGACAGGAGACCCAGTACTTC,CASPRQRQETQYF
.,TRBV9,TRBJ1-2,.,TGTGCCGGCAGCGTAGCTACACGGGGCTACTATGGCTACACCTTC,CAGSVATRGYYGYTF
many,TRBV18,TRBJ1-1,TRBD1,TGTGCCAGCTCACCCCGGACAGGTGAGAACACTGAAGCTTTCTTT,CASSPRTGENTEAFF
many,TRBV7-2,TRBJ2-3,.,TGTGCCAGCAGCTTAGCGACTAGTTCAGATACGCAGTATTTT,CASSLATSSDTQYF
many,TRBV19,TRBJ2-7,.,TGTGCCAGTAGTACAGCAGGGAGCCGTTCCGAGCAGTACTTC,CASSTAGSRSEQYF
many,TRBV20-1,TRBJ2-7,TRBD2,TGCAGTGCTAGGAGCGGGAGTAACGAGCAGTACTTC,CSARSGSNEQYF
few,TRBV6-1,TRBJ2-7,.,TGTGCCAGCAGGAATGTGGGGGACGAGTCCTACGAGCAGTACTTC,CASRNVGDESYEQYF